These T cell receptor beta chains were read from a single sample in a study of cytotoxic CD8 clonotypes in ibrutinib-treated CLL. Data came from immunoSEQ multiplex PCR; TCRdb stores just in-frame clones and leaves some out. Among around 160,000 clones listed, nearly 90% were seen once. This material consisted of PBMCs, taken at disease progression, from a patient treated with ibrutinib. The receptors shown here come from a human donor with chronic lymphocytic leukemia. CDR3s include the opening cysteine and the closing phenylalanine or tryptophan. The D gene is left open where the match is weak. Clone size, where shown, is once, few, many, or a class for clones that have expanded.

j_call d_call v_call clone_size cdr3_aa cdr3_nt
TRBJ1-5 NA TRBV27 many CASSFWGNQPQHF TGTGCCAGCAGTTTTTGGGGCAATCAGCCCCAGCATTTT
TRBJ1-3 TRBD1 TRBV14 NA CASSHDRVTGNTIYF TGTGCCAGCAGCCACGACAGGGTAACTGGAAACACCATATATTTT
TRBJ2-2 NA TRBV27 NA CASSPRQYTGELFF TGTGCCAGCAGTCCTAGACAGTACACCGGGGAGCTGTTTTTT
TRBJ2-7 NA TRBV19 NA CASRAHREAYEQYF TGTGCCAGTAGAGCCCACAGGGAAGCCTACGAGCAGTACTTC
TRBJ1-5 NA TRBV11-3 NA CASSSQGLLTNQPQHF TGTGCCAGCAGCTCTCAGGGGCTCCTTACAAATCAGCCCCAGCATTTT
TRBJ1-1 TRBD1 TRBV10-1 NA CASSEKQGGTEAFF TGCGCCAGCAGTGAAAAACAGGGGGGCACTGAAGCTTTCTTT
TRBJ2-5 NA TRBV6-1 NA CASSESYAQETQYF TGTGCCAGCAGTGAGTCATACGCACAAGAGACCCAGTACTTC
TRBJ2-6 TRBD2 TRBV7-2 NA CASSLGLAGDVSGANVLTF TGTGCCAGCAGCTTGGGACTAGCGGGCGACGTCTCTGGGGCCAACGTCCTGACTTTC
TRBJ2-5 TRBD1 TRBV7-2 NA CASSPRTGSETQYF TGTGCCAGCAGCCCGCGGACAGGGTCGGAGACCCAGTACTTC
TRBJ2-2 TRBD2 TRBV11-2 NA CASSWTASGGSSGELFF TGTGCCAGCAGCTGGACCGCCTCTGGCGGGAGTTCTGGGGAGCTGTTTTTT
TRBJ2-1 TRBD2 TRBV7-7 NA CASSLAGGVNEQFF TGTGCTAGCAGCTTAGCGGGAGGAGTAAATGAGCAGTTCTTC
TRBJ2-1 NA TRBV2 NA CASSARELDEQFF TGTGCCAGCAGTGCCAGGGAATTGGATGAGCAGTTCTTC
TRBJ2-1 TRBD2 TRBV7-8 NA CASSLTIAGDHYNEQFF TGTGCCAGCAGCTTAACCATAGCGGGCGATCACTACAATGAGCAGTTCTTC
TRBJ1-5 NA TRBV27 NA CASSPMGSGTGNQPQHF TGTGCCAGCAGCCCCATGGGGTCCGGGACGGGCAATCAGCCCCAGCATTTT
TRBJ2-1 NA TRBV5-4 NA CASSLGAADEQFF TGTGCCAGCAGCTTGGGGGCAGCGGATGAGCAGTTCTTC
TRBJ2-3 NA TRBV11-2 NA CASSLAGDTQYF TGTGCCAGCAGCTTAGCAGGGGATACGCAGTATTTT
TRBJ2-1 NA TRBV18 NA CASSPRRDYNEQFF TGTGCCAGCTCACCGAGGAGGGATTACAATGAGCAGTTCTTC
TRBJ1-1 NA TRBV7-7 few CASPGPEAFF TGTGCCAGCCCGGGGCCAGAAGCTTTCTTT
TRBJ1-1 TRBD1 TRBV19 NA CASSMDRGRRDEAFF TGTGCCAGTAGTATGGACAGGGGGCGCAGGGATGAAGCTTTCTTT
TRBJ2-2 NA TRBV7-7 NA CASSLGTNTGELFF TGTGCCAGCAGCTTGGGGACGAACACCGGGGAGCTGTTTTTT
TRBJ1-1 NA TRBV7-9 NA CASSLEPNREAFF TGTGCCAGCAGCTTAGAACCAAACAGGGAAGCTTTCTTT
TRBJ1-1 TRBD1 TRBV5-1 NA CASSLVTGGNTEAFF TGCGCCAGCAGCTTGGTGACAGGGGGGAACACTGAAGCTTTCTTT
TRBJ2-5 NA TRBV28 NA CASRPYLSETQYF TGTGCCAGCAGGCCCTATCTGTCAGAGACCCAGTACTTC
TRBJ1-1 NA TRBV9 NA CASSVFLRNTEAFF TGTGCCAGCAGCGTATTCTTGAGGAACACTGAAGCTTTCTTT
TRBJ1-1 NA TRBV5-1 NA CASSLGGHPNTEAFF TGCGCCAGCAGCTTGGGGGGACACCCGAACACTGAAGCTTTCTTT
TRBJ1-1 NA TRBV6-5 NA CASSYSRTVGGAFF TGTGCCAGCAGTTACTCGCGTACAGTCGGTGGGGCTTTCTTT
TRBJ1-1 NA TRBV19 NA CASTSTLKGGEAFF TGTGCCAGTACCTCAACCCTGAAGGGGGGGGAAGCTTTCTTT
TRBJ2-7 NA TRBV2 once CASSEERHGTYEQYF TGTGCCAGCAGTGAAGAGAGACACGGTACCTACGAGCAGTACTTC
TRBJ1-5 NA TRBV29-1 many CSVGGTKDQPQHF TGCAGCGTTGGGGGGACAAAGGATCAGCCCCAGCATTTT
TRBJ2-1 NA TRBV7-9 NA CASRGAGAYNEQFF TGTGCCAGCAGAGGCGCAGGGGCATACAATGAGCAGTTCTTC